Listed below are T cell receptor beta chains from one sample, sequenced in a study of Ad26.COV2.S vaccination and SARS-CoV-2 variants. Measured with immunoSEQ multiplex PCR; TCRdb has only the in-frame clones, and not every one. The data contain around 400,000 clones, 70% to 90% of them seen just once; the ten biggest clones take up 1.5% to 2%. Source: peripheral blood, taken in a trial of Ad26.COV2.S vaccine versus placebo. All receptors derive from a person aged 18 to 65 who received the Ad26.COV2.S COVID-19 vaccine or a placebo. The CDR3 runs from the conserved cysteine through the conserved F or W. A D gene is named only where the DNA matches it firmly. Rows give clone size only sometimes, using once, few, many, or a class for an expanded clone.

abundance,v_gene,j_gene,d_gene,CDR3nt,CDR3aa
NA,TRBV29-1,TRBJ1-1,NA,TGCAGCGTTATTAGGGGAACAGTGAACACTGAAGCTTTCTTT,CSVIRGTVNTEAFF
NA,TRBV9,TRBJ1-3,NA,TGTGCCAGCAGCGTAACCGGGGGCGACGTCCCAGGGAGAAACACCATATATTTT,CASSVTGGDVPGRNTIYF
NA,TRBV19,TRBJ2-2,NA,TGTGCCAGTAGTCGACTCACGGGGGGCGTAGGTACCGGGGAGCTGTTTTTT,CASSRLTGGVGTGELFF
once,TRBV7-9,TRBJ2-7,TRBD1,TGTGCCAGCAGCTTACATCACAGGGGGCGAAACGAGCAGTACTTC,CASSLHHRGRNEQYF
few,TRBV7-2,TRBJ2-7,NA,TGTGCCAGCAGCCCGCGCATAGCACTGGAGCAGTACTTC,CASSPRIALEQYF
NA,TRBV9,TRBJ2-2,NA,TGTGCCAGCAGCGTAGGGCCTGGGGAGCTGTTTTTT,CASSVGPGELFF
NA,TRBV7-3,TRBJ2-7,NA,TGTGCCAGCAGCTCCGGGGGTAGGGCGGAGCAGTACTTC,CASSSGGRAEQYF
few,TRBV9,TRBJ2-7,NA,TGTGCCAGCAGCGTAGGGTCCTCAGACTACGAGCAGTACTTC,CASSVGSSDYEQYF
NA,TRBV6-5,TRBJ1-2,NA,TGTGCCAGCAGTCCAGGTTGGACAGGCTACACCTTC,CASSPGWTGYTF
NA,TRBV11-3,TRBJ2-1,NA,TGTGCCAGCAGCCGCGGGGTAGCTGGGAGCAATGAGCAGTTCTTC,CASSRGVAGSNEQFF
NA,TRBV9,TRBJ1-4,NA,TGTGCCAGCAGCCGATCAGGGGCGGCTAATGAAAAACTGTTTTTT,CASSRSGAANEKLFF
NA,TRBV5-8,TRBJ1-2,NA,TGTGCCACCTCGACGGTCTATGGCTACACCTTC,CATSTVYGYTF
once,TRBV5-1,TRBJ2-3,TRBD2,TGCGCCAGCAGCTTCGGACTAGCGGGAACGCCTAGCACAGATACGCAGTATTTT,CASSFGLAGTPSTDTQYF
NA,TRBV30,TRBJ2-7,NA,TGTGCCTGGACCCCGGTAGGTAGCGCCAGCTCCTACGAGCAGTACTTC,CAWTPVGSASSYEQYF